This T cell receptor (beta chain) was sequenced for a study of blood T cell repertoires in COVID-19. Across the study: COVID-19 samples from acute and convalescent phases originated in the United States, Italy and Spain.

The CDR3 is 14 amino acids. Germline-derived CDR1 and CDR2 are MNHEY and SMNVEV (reference sequence). V was pared by 5 bases and J by 2 bases, with 4 bases of the junction left unmatched. Original processing notes: Amplification from reference gene primers served as the basis for estimated nucleated cell counts. Only in-frame clones appear in the TCRdb table, and some are missing; sequencing was by immunoSEQ multiplex PCR. V and J calls plus clone size are reproduced from that table; the DNA served to infer D and trimming. There are more than 30,000 clones in the sample; about 94% occur only once, and roughly 3.7% lies in the top ten.

V is TRBV27 and J is TRBJ2-5; 8 bases are a match to TRBD1. This clonotype was sampled from a human donor with active COVID-19. The donor label of this sample is uncertain. Sequenced: peripheral blood. The CDR3 region has the DNA TGTGCCAGCAGTGTTCGGGACAGGCAAGAGACCCAGTACTTC. It encodes CASSVRDRQETQYF.